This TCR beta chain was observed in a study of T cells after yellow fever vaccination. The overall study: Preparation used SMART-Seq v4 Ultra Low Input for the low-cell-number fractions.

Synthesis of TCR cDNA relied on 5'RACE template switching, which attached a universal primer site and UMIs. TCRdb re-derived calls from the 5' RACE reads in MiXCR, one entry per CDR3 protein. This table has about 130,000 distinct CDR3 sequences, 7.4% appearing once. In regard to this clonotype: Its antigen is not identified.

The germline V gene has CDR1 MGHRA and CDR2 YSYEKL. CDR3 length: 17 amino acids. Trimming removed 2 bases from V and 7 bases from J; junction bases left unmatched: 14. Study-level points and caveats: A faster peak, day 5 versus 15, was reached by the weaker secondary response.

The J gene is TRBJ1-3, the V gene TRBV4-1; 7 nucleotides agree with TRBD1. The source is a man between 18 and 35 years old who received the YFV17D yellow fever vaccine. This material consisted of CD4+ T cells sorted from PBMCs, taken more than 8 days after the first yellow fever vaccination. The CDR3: CASSQPARQGGGNTIYF. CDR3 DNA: TGCGCCAGCAGCCAACCCGCTCGACAGGGAGGTGGGAACACCATATATTTT.